This T cell receptor (beta chain) stems from a study of T cells expressing NK-cell markers. Germline V CDR1 and CDR2: DFQATT, SNEGSKA (reference sequence). CDR3 length: 13 residues. Scientists made TCR beta cDNA using 5'RACE template switching with UMIs. No DNA is given; TCRdb re-called the 5' RACE reads and lists each CDR3 protein once. The sample totals roughly 390,000 distinct CDR3 sequences; its top ten clones hold 5.2%. Sequencing was done on a sample of blood T cells: a sorted CD56 or NKG2C T cell subset, CD4+ or CD8+ T cells, or bulk PBMC T cells (not recorded which). The TCR was taken from a man aged 18 to 69 in good health. The chain uses TRBV20-1 and TRBJ2-7; TCRdb's assignment of TRBD1 cannot be checked, as there is no DNA. The CDR3 spells CSAPPTGSYEQYF.